This TCR beta chain was obtained from a study of T cells in Graves' hyperthyroidism and ophthalmopathy. Uncontrolled infections, other autoimmune diseases, pregnancy or lactation led to exclusion of patients. The length of the CDR3 is 17 residues. The ends were cut back, 6 bases at V and 4 bases at J, with 21 bases in the middle. The germline V gene encodes CDR1 SNHLY and CDR2 FYNNEI. With respect to this clonotype: Its antigen is unknown.

Findings of the study overall: In the blood, most expanded thyroid clonotypes above 0.001 appeared as well.

Amplification of TCR beta CDR3 regions used RNA as the template. The HTBI set primed first-round TCR CDR3 RT-PCR. TCRdb called the multiplex PCR reads again in MiXCR, with one record for every CDR3 protein. The profile shows some 510,000 distinct CDR3 sequences, approximately 44% of them singletons. The sequenced material came from peripheral blood or thyroid tissue (not recorded which). The chain joins TRBV2 to TRBJ2-2; possible D gene TRBD1, 6 bases. The receptor was isolated from a woman under 30 with Graves' hyperthyroidism. In DNA, the CDR3 is TGTGCCAGCAGCGTTGAACTAACAGGGAAAGTCACCGGGGAGCTGTTTTTT. It specifies CASSVELTGKVTGELFF.